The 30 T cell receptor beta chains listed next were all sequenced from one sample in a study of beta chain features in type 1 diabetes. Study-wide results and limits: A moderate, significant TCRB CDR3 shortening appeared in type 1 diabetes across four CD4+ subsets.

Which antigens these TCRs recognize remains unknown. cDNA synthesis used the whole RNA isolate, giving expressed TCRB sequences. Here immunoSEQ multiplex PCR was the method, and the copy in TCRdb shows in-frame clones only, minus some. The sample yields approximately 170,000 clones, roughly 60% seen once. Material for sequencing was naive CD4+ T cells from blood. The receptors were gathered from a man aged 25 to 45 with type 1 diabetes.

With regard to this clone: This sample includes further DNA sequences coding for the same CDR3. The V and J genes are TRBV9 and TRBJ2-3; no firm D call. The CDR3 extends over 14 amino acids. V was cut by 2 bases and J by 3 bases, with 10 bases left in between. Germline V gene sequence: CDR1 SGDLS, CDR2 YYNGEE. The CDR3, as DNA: TGTGCCAGCAGCGTCGTGGGTGGGACAGATACGCAGTATTTT. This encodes CASSVVGGTDTQYF. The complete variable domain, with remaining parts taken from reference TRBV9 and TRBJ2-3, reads DSGVTQTPKHLITATGQRVTLRCSPRSGDLSVYWYQQSLDQGLQFLIQYYNGEERAKGNILERFSAQQFPDLHSELNLSSLELGDSALYFCASSVVGGTDTQYFGPGTRLTVL.

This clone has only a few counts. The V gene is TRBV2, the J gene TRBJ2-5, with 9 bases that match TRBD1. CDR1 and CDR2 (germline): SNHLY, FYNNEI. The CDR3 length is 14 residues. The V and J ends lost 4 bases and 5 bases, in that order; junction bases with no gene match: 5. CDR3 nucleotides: TGTGCCAGCAGTGGCGGGACAGGGCTGGAGACCCAGTACTTC. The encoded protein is CASSGGTGLETQYF. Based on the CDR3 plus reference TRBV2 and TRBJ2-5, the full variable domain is EPEVTQTPSHQVTQMGQEVILRCVPISNHLYFYWYRQILGQKVEFLVSFYNNEISEKSEIFDDQFSVERPDGSNFTLKIRSTKLEDSAMYFCASSGGTGLETQYFGPGTRLLVL.

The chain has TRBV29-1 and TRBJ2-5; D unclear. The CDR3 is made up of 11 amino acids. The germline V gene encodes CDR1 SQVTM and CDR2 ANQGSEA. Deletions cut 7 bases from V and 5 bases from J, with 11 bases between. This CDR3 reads CSASAIETQYF. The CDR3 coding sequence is TGCAGCGCCTCCGCAATTGAGACCCAGTACTTC.

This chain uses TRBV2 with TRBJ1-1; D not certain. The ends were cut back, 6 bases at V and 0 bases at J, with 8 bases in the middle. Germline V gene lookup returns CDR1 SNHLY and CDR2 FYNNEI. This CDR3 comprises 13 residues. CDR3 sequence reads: CASRRWMNTEAFF. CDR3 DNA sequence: TGTGCCAGCAGACGGTGGATGAACACTGAAGCTTTCTTT.

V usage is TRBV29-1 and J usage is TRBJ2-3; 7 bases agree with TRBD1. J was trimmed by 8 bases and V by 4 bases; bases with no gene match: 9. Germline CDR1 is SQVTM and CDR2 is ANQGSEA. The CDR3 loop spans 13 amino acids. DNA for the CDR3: TGCAGCGTTGGACAGGGCTTTGATACTACGCAGTATTTT. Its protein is CSVGQGFDTTQYF.

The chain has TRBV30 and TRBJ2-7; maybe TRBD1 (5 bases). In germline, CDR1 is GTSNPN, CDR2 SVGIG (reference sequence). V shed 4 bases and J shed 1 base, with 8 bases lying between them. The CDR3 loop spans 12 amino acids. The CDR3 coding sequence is TGTGCCTGGACTCGACAGTCCTACGAGCAGTACTTC. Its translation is CAWTRQSYEQYF.

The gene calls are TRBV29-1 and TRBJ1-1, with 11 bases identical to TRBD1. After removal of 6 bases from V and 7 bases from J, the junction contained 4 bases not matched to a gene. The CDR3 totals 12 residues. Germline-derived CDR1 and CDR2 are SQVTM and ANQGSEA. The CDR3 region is CSVTGTGGEAFF. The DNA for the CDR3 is TGCAGCGTCACAGGGACAGGGGGTGAAGCTTTCTTT.

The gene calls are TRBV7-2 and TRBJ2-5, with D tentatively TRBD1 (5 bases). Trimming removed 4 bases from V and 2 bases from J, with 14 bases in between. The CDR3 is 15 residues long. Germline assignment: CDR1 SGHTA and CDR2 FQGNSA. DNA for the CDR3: TGTGCCAGCAGCTCCGCAGGGTATTCTCAAGAGACCCAGTACTTC. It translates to CASSSAGYSQETQYF.

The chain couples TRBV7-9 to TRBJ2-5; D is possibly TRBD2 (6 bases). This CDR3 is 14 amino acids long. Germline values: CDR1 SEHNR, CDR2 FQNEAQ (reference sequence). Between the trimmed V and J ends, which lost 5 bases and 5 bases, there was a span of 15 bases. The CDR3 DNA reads TGTGCCAGCAGCCCTCACGGGACTCCGGAGACCCAGTACTTC. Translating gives CASSPHGTPETQYF.

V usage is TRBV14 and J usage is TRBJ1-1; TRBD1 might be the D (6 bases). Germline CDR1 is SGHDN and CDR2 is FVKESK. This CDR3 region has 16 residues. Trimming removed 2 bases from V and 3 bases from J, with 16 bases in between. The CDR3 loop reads CASSQLETGMYTEAFF. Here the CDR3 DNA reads TGTGCCAGCAGCCAACTAGAGACAGGAATGTACACTGAAGCTTTCTTT.

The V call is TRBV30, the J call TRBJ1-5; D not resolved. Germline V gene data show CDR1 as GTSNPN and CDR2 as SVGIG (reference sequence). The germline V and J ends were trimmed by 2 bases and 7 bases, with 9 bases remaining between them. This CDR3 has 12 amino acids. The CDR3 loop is CAWSKGYQPQHF. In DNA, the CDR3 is TGTGCCTGGAGTAAGGGTTACCAGCCCCAGCATTTT.

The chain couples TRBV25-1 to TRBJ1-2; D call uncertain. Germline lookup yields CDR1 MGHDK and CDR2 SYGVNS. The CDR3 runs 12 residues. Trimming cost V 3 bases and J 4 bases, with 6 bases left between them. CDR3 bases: TGTGCCAGCAGTGATGGCTTCTATGGCTACACCTTC. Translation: CASSDGFYGYTF.

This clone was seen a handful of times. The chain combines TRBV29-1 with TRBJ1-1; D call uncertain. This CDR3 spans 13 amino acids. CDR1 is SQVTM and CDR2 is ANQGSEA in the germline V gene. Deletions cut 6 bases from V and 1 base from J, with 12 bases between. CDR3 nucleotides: TGCAGCGTGACGTCCGGCGGGAACACTGAAGCTTTCTTT. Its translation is CSVTSGGNTEAFF.

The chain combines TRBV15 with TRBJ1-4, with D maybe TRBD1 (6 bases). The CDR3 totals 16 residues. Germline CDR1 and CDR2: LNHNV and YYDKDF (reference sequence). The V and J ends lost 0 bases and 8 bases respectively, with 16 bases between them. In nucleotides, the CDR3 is TGTGCCACCAGCAGAGATGCGGGGGGCTTTGAAGAAAAACTGTTTTTT. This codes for CATSRDAGGFEEKLFF.

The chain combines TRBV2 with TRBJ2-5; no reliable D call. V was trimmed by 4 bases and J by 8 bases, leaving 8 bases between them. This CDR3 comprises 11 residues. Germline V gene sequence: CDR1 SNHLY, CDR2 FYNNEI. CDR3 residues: CASSVLDTQYF. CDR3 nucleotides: TGTGCCAGCAGTGTCCTGGATACCCAGTACTTC.

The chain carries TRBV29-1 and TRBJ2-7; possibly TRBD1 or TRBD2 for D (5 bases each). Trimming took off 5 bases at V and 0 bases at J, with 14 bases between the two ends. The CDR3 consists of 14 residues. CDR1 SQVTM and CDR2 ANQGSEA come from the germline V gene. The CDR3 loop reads CSVLQGESSYEQYF. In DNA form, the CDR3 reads TGCAGCGTTCTGCAAGGGGAGAGCTCCTACGAGCAGTACTTC.

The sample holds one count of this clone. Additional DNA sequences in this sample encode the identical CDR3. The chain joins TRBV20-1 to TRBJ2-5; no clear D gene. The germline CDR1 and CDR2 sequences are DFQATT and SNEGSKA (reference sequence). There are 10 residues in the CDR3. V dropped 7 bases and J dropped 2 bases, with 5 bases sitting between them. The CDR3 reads CSGGQETQYF. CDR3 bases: TGCAGTGGAGGTCAAGAGACCCAGTACTTC.

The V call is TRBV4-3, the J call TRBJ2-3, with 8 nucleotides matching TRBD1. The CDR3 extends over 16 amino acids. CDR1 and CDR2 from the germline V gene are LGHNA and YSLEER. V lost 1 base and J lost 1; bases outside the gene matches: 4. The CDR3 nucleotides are TGCGCCAGCAGCCAAGGTCACAGGGGGGGCACAGATACGCAGTATTTT. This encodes CASSQGHRGGTDTQYF.

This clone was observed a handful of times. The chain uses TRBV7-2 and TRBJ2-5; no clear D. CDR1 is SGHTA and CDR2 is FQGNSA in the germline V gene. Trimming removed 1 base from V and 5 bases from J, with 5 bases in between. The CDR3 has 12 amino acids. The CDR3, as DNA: TGTGCCAGCAGCTTAGAGTGGGAGACCCAGTACTTC. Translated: CASSLEWETQYF. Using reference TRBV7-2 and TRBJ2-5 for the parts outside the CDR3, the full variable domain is GAGVSQSPSNKVTEKGKDVELRCDPISGHTALYWYRQSLGQGLEFLIYFQGNSAPDKSGLPSDRFSAERTGGSVSTLTIQRTQQEDSAVYLCASSLEWETQYFGPGTRLLVL.

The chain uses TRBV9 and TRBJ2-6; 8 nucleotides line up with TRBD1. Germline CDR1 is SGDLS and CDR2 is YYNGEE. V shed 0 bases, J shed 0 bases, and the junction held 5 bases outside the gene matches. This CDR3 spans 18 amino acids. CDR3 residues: CASSVAGTGASGANVLTF. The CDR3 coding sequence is TGTGCCAGCAGCGTAGCGGGGACAGGTGCCTCTGGGGCCAACGTCCTGACTTTC. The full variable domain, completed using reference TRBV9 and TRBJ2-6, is DSGVTQTPKHLITATGQRVTLRCSPRSGDLSVYWYQQSLDQGLQFLIQYYNGEERAKGNILERFSAQQFPDLHSELNLSSLELGDSALYFCASSVAGTGASGANVLTFGAGSRLTVL.

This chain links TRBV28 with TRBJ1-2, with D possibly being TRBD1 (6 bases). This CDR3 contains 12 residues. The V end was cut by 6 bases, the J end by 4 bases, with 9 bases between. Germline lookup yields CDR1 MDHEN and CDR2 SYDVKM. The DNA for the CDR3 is TGTGCCAGCAGGCTAGGGGGCTATGGCTACACCTTC. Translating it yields CASRLGGYGYTF.

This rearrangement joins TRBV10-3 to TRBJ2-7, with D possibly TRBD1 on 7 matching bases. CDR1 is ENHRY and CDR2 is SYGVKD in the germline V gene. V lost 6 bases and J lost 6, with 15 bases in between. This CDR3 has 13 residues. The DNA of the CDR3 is TGTGCCATCAGCCATCAGGGGGGCCGCGAGCAGTACTTC. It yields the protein CAISHQGGREQYF.

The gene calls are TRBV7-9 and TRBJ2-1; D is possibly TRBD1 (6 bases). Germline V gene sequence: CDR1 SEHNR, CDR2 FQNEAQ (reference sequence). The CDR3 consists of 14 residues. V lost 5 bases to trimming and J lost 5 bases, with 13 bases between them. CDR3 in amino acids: CASSTWTENNEQFF. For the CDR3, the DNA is TGTGCCAGCAGCACCTGGACAGAGAACAATGAGCAGTTCTTC.

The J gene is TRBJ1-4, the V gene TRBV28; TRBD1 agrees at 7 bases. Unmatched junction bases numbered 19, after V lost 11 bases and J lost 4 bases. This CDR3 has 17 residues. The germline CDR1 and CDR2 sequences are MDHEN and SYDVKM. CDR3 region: CAVRSTGRQGVNEKLFF. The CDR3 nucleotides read TGTGCCGTCAGAAGCACAGGGAGGCAGGGGGTTAATGAAAAACTGTTTTTT.

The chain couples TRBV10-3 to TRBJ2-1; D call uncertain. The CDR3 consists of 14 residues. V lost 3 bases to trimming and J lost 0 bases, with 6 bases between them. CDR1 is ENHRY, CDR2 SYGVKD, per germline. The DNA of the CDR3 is TGTGCCATCAGTGAAGAGTTCTCCTACAATGAGCAGTTCTTC. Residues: CAISEEFSYNEQFF.

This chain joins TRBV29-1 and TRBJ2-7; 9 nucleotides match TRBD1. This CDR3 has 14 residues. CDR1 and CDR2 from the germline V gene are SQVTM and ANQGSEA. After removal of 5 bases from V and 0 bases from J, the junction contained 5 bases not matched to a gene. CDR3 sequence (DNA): TGCAGCGTTTCACGACAGGGGGACTCCTACGAGCAGTACTTC. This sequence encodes CSVSRQGDSYEQYF.

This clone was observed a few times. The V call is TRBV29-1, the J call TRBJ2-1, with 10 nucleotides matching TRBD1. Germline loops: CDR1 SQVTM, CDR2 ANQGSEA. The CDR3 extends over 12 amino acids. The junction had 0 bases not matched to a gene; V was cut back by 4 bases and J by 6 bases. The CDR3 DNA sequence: TGCAGCGTTGGGACAGGGGGCAATGAGCAGTTCTTC. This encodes CSVGTGGNEQFF.

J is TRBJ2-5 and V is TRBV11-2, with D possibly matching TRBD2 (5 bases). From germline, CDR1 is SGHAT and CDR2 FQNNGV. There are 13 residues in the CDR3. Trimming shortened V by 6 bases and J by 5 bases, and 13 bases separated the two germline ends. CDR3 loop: CASSYNRGETQYF. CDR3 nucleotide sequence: TGTGCCAGCAGTTATAATAGAGGGGAGACCCAGTACTTC.

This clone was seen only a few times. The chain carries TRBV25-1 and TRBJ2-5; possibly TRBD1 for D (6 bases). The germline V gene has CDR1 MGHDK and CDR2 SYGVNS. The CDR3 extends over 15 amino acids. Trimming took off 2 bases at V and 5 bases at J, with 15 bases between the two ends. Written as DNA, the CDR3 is TGTGCCAGCAGTGAAATCGCGACAGGTTGGGAGACCCAGTACTTC. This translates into CASSEIATGWETQYF.

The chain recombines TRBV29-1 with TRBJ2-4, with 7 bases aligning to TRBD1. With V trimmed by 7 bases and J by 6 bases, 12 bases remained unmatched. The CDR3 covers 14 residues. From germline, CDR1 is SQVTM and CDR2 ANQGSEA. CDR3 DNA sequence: TGCAGCGCCGCCCAGGGGGTAGGGGGAAACATTCAGTACTTC. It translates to CSAAQGVGGNIQYF.